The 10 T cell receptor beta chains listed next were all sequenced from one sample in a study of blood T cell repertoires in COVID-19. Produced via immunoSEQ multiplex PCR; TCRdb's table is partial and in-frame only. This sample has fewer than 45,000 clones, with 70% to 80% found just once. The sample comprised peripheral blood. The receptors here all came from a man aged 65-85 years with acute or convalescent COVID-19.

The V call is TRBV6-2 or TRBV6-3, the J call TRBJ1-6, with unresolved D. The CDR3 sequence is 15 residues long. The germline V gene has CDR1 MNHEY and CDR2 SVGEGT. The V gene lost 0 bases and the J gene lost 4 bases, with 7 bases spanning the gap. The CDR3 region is CASSYSPVYNSPLHF. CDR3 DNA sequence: TGTGCCAGCAGTTACTCTCCAGTTTATAATTCACCCCTCCACTTT.

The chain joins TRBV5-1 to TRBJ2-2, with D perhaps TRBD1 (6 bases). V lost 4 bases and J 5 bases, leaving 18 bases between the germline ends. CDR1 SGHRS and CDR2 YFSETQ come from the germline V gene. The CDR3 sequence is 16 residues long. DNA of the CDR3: TGCGCCAGCAGCCCGAGTGGTAGAGGGGGTACCGGGGAGCTGTTTTTT. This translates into CASSPSGRGGTGELFF.

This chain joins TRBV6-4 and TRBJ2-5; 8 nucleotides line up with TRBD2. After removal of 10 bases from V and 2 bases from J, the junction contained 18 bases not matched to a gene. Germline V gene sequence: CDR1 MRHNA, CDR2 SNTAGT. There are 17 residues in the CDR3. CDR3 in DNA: TGTGCCAACGTAGTACAGGGTTCCGGCGGGGGGCAAGAGACCCAGTACTTC. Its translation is CANVVQGSGGGQETQYF.

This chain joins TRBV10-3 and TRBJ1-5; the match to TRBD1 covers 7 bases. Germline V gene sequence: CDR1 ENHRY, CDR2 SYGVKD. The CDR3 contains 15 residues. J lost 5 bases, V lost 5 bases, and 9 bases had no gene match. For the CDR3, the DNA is TGTGCCATCAGTTCTAATACAGGGGAGGATCAGCCCCAGCATTTT. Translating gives CAISSNTGEDQPQHF.

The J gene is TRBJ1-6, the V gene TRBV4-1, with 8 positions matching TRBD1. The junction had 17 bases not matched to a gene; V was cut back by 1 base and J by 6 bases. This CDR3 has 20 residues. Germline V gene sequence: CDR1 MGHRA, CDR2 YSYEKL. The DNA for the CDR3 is TGCGCCAGCAGCCAAGCGGGGGGAGGACAGGGAGGGGCGGGTAATTCACCCCTCCACTTT. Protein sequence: CASSQAGGGQGGAGNSPLHF.

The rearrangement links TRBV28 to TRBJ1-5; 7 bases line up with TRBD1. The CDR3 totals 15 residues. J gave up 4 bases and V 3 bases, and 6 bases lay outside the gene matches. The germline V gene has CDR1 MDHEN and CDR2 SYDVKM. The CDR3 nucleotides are TGTGCCAGCAGTTTGGCAGGGGGTCGGAATCAGCCCCAGCATTTT. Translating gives CASSLAGGRNQPQHF.

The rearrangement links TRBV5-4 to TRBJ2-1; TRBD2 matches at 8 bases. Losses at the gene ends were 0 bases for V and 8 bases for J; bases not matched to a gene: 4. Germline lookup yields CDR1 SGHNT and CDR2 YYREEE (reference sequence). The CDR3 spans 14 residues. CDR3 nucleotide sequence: TGTGCCAGCAGCTTGGACGGGGGGGCCGATGAGCAGTTCTTC. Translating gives CASSLDGGADEQFF.

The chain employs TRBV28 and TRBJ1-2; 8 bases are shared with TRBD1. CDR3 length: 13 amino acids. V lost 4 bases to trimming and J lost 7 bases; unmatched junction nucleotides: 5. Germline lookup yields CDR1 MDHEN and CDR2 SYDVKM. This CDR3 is CASSSGQGLGYTF. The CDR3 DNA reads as TGTGCCAGCAGTTCCGGACAGGGTCTTGGCTACACCTTC.

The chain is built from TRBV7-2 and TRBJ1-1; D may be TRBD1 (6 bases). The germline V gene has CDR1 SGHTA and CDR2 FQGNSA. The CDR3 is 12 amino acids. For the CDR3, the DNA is TGTGAGGCACAGGGACTGAACACTGAAGCTTTCTTT. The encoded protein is CEAQGLNTEAFF.

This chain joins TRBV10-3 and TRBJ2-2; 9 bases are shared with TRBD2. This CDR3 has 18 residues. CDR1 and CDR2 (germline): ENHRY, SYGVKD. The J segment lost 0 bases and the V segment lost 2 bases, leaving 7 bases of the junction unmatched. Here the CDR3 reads CAISEPNLAGSNTGELFF. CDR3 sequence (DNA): TGTGCCATCAGTGAGCCTAATCTAGCGGGGTCGAACACCGGGGAGCTGTTTTTT.